The subject of this entry is one T cell receptor beta chain. What it recognizes is unknown. Per the germline V gene, CDR1 is MNHEY and CDR2 is SMNVEV (reference sequence). The CDR3 consists of 14 residues. Trimming removed 4 bases at V and 1 base at J, with 10 bases between. Clones were read by immunoSEQ multiplex PCR, and TCRdb kept only the in-frame ones, dropping some. Of about 41,000 clones detected, about two thirds appear once; the ten largest clones hold under 3%. Time point denoted: cycle 4 day 1 (C4D1), after 5 to 7 weeks of nivolumab. Every patient had relapsed following autologous stem cell transplantation, and cohorts differed in brentuximab vedotin exposure. Best overall response was complete response, partial response or progressive disease in these relapsed/refractory classical Hodgkin lymphoma patients. The source of the sample is a study of PD-1 blockade in classical Hodgkin lymphoma. Study results and limitations: Baseline diversity in complete responders resembled that of newly diagnosed patients. Diversity in CD4+ TCRs, unlike that measured in CD8+ TCRs, had risen significantly by C4D1. Although disease activity or prior therapy may be involved, causes of the repertoire differences remain undefined.

The source was peripheral blood mononuclear cells (PBMCs), collected before the fourth cycle of nivolumab. The chain joins TRBV27 to TRBJ1-2; a possible D gene is TRBD1 (5 bases). This sequence was found in a human donor with classical Hodgkin lymphoma. CDR3 coding DNA: TGTGCCAGCAGTTCCGACGGGGGTAACTATGGCTACACCTTC. It translates to CASSSDGGNYGYTF.